This entry describes one T cell receptor beta chain. Antigen specificity is unknown. Germline V gene sequence: CDR1 MNHEY, CDR2 SVGEGT. The ends lost 9 bases at V and 4 bases at J; junction bases unmatched: 5. The CDR3 covers 13 residues. Full-length variable regions came from constant-region reverse primers plus semi-nested Nested Universal Primer A PCR. TCRdb itself ran the 5' RACE reads through MiXCR, one entry per CDR3 protein. This sample has 30,000 to 35,000 distinct CDR3 sequences; approximately 30% occur once, and the top ten carry approximately 2.1%. Overall study results and limits: The TCR gene usage of tumor memory CD4+ T cells clustered together with blood and lymph node memory CD4+ cells and with lymph node naive CD4+ cells.

The sorted Tregs were CD4+CD25+CD127-/low cells. Sequenced input: tumor-infiltrating Tregs sorted from the breast tumor. The chain links TRBV6-2 or TRBV6-3 to TRBJ2-3, with 9 bases that match TRBD2. The receptor was isolated from a female donor with breast cancer. The CDR3 is CASSGSGPDTQYF. The CDR3 nucleotides are TGTGCCAGTAGCGGGAGCGGTCCAGATACGCAGTATTTT.